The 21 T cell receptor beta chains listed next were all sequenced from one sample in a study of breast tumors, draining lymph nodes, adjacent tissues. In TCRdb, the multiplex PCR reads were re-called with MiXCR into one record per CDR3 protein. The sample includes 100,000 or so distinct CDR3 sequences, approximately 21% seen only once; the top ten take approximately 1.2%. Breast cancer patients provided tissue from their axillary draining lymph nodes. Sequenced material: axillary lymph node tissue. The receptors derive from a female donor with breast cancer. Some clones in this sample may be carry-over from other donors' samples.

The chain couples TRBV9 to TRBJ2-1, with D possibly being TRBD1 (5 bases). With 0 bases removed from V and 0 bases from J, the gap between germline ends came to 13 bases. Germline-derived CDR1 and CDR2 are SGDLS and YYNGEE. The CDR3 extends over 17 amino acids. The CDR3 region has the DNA TGTGCCAGCAGCGTAGAGGTTGGGGCCAGCTCCTACAATGAGCAGTTCTTC. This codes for CASSVEVGASSYNEQFF.

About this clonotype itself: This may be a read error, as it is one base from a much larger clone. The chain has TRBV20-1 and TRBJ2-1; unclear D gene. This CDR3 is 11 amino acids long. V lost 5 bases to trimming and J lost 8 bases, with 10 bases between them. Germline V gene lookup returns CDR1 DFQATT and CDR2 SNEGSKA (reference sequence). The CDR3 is CSAGGAYEQFF. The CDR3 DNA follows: TGCAGTGCTGGTGGCGCCTATGAGCAGTTCTTC.

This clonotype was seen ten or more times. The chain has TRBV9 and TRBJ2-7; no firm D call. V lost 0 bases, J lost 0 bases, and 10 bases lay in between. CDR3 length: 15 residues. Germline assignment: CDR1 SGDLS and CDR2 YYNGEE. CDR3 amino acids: CASSVGQRSSYEQYF. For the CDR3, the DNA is TGTGCCAGCAGCGTAGGGCAGAGGAGCTCCTACGAGCAGTACTTC.

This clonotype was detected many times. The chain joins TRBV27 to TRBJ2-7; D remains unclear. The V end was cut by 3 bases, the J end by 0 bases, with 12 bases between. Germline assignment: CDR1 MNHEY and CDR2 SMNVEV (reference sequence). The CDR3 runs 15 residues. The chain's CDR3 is CASSFPEFTSYEQYF. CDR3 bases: TGTGCCAGCAGTTTTCCGGAGTTTACCTCCTACGAGCAGTACTTC.

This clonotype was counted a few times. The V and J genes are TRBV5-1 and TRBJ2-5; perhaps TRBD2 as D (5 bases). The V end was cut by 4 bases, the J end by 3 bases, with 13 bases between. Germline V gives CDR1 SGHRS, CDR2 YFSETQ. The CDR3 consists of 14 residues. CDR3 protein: CASSPRAAEETQYF. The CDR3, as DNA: TGCGCCAGCAGCCCGAGGGCGGCAGAAGAGACCCAGTACTTC.

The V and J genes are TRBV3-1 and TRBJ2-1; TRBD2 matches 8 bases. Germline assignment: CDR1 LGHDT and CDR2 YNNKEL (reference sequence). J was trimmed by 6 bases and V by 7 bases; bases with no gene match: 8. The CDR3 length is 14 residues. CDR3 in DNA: TGTGCCAGCAATTCGGGACTAGTTAGCAATGAGCAGTTCTTC. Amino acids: CASNSGLVSNEQFF.

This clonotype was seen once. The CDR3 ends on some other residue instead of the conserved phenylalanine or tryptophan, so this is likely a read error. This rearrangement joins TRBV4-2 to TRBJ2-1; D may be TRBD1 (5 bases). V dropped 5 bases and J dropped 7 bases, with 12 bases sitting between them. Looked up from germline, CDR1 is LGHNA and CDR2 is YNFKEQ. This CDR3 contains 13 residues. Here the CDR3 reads CASSFERGNEQFL. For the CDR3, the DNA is TGTGCCAGCAGCTTCGAAAGGGGTAATGAGCAGTTCCTC.

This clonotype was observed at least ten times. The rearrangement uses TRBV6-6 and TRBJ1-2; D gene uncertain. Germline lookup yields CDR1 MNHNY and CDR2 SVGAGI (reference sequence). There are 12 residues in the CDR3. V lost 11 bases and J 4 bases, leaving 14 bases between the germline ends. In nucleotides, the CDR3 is TGTGCCCTCGGCGGGCCCTTCTATGGCTACACCTTC. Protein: CALGGPFYGYTF.

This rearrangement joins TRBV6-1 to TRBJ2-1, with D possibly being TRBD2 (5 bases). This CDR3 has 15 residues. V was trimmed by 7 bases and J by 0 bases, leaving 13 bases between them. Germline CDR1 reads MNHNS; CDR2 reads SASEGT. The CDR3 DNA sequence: TGTGCCAGCACCCGGGATGGCGGCTCCTACAATGAGCAGTTCTTC. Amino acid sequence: CASTRDGGSYNEQFF.

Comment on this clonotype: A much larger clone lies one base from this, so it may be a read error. CDR3 protein: CASNLGDGSSGNTIYF. DNA for the CDR3: TGTGCCAGCAACTTGGGCGATGGGAGCTCTGGAAACACCATATATTTT. This sequence joins TRBV5-8 and TRBJ1-3; D unresolved. This CDR3 region has 16 residues. Germline V CDR1 and CDR2: SGHTS, YDEGEE.

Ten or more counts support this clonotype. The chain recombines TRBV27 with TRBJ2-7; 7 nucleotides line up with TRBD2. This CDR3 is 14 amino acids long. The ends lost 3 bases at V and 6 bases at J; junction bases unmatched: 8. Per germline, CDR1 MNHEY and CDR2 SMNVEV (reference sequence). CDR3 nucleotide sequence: TGTGCCAGCAGTTTGGGGACTACCTCTCGCGAGCAGTACTTC. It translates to CASSLGTTSREQYF.

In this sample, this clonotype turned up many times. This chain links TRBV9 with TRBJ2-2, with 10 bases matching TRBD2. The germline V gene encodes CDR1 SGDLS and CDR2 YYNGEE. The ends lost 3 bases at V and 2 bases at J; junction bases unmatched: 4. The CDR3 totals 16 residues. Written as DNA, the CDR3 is TGTGCCAGCAGCGGGCGGACTAGCGGAAACACCGGGGAGCTGTTTTTT. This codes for CASSGRTSGNTGELFF.

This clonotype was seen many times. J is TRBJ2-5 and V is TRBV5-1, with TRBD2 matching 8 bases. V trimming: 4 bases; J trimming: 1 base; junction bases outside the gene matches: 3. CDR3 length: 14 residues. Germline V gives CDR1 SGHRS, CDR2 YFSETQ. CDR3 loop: CASSNSGSQETQYF. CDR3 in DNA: TGCGCCAGCAGCAACAGCGGGAGCCAAGAGACCCAGTACTTC.

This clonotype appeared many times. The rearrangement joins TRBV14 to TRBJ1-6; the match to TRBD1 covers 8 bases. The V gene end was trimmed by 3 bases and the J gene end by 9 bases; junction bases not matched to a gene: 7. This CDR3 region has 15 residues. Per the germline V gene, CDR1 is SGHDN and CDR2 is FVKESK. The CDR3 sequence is CASSQRRDRSSPLHF. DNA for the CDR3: TGTGCCAGCAGCCAGAGACGGGACAGGAGTTCACCCCTCCACTTT.

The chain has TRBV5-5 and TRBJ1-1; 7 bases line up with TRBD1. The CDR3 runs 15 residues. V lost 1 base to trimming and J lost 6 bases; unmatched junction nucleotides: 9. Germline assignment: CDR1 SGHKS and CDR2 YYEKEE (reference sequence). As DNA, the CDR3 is TGTGCCAGCAGCTTGCAGGCAGGGGGAAAACCTGAAGCTTTCTTT. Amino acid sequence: CASSLQAGGKPEAFF.

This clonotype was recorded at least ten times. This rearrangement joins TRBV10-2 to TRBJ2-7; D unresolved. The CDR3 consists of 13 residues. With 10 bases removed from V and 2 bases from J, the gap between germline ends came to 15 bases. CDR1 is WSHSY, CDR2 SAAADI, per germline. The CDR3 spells CATTDTMAYEQYF. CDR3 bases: TGCGCCACCACAGACACAATGGCCTACGAGCAGTACTTC.

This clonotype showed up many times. CDR3 in DNA: TGCGCCAGCAGCCCAGGAGGTAGGGACTATGGCTACACCTTC. This translates into CASSPGGRDYGYTF. The chain links TRBV5-1 to TRBJ1-2, with D hard to call. V dropped 4 bases and J dropped 3 bases, with 13 bases sitting between them. The CDR3 extends over 14 amino acids. Germline CDR1 and CDR2: SGHRS and YFSETQ.

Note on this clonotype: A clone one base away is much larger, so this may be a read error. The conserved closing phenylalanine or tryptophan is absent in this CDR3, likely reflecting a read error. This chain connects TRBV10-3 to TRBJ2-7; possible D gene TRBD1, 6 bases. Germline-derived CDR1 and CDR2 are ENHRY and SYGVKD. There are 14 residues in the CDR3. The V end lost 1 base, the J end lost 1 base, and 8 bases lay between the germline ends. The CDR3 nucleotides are TGTGCCATCAGTGAGTACAGGGAGTCCTACGAGCAGTACCTC. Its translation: CAISEYRESYEQYL.

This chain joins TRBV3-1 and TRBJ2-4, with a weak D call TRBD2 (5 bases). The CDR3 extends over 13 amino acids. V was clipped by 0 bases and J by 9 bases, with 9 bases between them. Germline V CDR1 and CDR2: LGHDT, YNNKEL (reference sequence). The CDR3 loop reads CASSQEAAGIQYF. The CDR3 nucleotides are TGTGCCAGCAGCCAAGAAGCGGCCGGCATTCAGTACTTC.

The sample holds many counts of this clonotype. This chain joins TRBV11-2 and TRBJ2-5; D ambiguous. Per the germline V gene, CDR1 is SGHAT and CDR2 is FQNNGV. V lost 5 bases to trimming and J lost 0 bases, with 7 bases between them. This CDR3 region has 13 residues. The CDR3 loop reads CASSVGYQETQYF. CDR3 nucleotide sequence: TGTGCCAGCAGCGTCGGGTACCAAGAGACCCAGTACTTC.

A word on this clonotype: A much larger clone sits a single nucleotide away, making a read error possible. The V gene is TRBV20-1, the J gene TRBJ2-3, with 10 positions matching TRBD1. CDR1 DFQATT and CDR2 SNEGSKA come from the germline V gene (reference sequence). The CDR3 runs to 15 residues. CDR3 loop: CSTSPRQGATDTQYF. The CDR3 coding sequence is TGCAGTACTAGTCCTCGACAGGGGGCAACAGATACGCAGTATTTT.